This T cell receptor beta chain is from a study of CD8 T cells in Susac syndrome. RNA was extracted with the RNeasy kit, and a quantity of roughly 0.45 to 1 ug was reverse transcribed using random hexamers. TCRdb redid the calling of the immunoSEQ multiplex PCR reads with MiXCR, one entry per CDR3 protein. The repertoire has some 100,000 distinct CDR3 sequences, roughly 95% of them found once; the top ten carry 0.096%. The CDR3 is 15 amino acids. The V and J ends lost 5 bases and 3 bases, in that order; junction bases with no gene match: 8. Germline CDR1 is SGHTA and CDR2 is FQGNSA. The source material was CD4+ T cells from PBMCs. The clonotype comes from a human donor in good health. The V and J genes are TRBV7-2 and TRBJ2-7, with TRBD1 matching 9 bases. DNA of the CDR3: TGTGCCAGCAGCCGCAGGGGGACAGGGTTCTACGAGCAGTACTTC. It specifies CASSRRGTGFYEQYF.